This T cell receptor (beta chain) comes out of a study of PD-1 blockade in classical Hodgkin lymphoma. Method: immunoSEQ multiplex PCR; TCRdb's copy keeps in-frame clones and lacks some. Of approximately 21,000 clones in the sample, more than 80% were seen once. Concerning this clone: Antigen specificity is unknown.

Trimming left V 4 bases short and J 3 bases short, with 12 bases between. Germline V gene sequence: CDR1 MGHDK, CDR2 SYGVNS. CDR3 length equals 14 residues. Time point in this sample: cycle 4 day 1 (C4D1), after five to seven weeks of nivolumab. Every single patient, without exception, relapsed after autologous stem cell transplantation, and brentuximab vedotin exposure varied. Researchers pulled CD8+ T cells out of thawed PBMCs using magnetic negative selection. Complete response, partial response or progressive disease were the best responses. Study observations and caveats: Nivolumab starters within 1 year of ASCT were excluded.

The chain links TRBV25-1 to TRBJ1-1, with a weak D call TRBD1 (5 bases). Sequences were derived from CD8+ T cells from blood, sampled before the fourth cycle of nivolumab. This receptor was obtained from a human donor with classical Hodgkin lymphoma. DNA of the CDR3: TGTGCCAGCAGTGCCCAAGGAGGGGACACTGAAGCTTTCTTT. Amino acids: CASSAQGGDTEAFF.